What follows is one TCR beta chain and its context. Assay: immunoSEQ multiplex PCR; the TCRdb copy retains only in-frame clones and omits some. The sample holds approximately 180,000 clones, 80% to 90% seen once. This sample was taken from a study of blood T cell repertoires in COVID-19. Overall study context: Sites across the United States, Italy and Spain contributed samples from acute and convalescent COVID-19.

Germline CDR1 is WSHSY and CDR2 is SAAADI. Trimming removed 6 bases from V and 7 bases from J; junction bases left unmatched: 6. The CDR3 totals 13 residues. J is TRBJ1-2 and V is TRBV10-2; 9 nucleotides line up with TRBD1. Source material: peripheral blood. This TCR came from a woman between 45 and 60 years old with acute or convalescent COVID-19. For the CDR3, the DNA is TGCGCCAGCAGGGCCGGGACAGGGTTTGGCTACACCTTC. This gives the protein CASRAGTGFGYTF.